Sequencing of this T cell receptor beta chain was carried out in a study of CD8+ T cells in alopecia areata (dated by TCRdb to the late 2010s). Regarding the complete study: Treated patients were enrolled in an open-label pilot trial of oral tofacitinib, 5 to 10 mg twice daily, for moderate-to-severe alopecia areata. Tofacitinib was given for 6 to 18 months, followed by 6 months of follow-up off drug to assess delayed response and recurrence. The study used high-throughput TCRbeta sequencing to examine T cell clonal expansion in alopecia areata, in both the C3H/HeJ mouse model and human patients. Scalp tissue and sorted CD4+ and CD8+ peripheral blood T cells from patchy and totalis/universalis alopecia areata patients and from healthy controls were covered by human TCRbeta sequencing. Tofacitinib-treated patients had biopsies at baseline and at 4 and 24 weeks of treatment, with a later scalp biopsy in several patients. Scalp clonality was compared across normal scalp (n=4), patchy alopecia areata scalp (n=8), and alopecia totalis/universalis scalp (n=8). RNA was extracted with the PAXgene miRNA kit for fixed scalp, the miRNeasy kit for PBMCs, and the RNeasy kit for mouse skin. Amplification of TCRbeta CDR3 regions was done by immunoSEQ multiplex PCR using 35 Vbeta forward primers and 13 Jbeta reverse primers. Broad study findings and their caveats: Unlike mouse skin, where gammadelta T cells dominate, normal human skin contains resident alphabeta T cells that get sequenced too, which complicates analysis of the scalp TCR repertoire. Compared with normal scalp, lesional scalp had higher clonality and more expanded CD8+ clones, particularly in alopecia totalis/universalis, a pattern that suggests antigenic drive. Compared with mice, TCR sequences shared between patients were less clear, possibly partly because of HLA diversity across the patient population.

The sample's time point label, decoded: baseline before oral tofacitinib. Peripheral blood and lesional scalp punch biopsies were obtained from patients with alopecia areata. After PBMCs were isolated by density centrifugation and stained for CD3, CD4 and CD8, a FACSAria was used to sort CD4+ and CD8+ T cells. The receptor library was made with the immunoSEQ multiplex PCR assay. RNA was extracted from all samples and reverse transcribed into cDNA as template for TCR sequencing. SuperScript III was used for first-strand cDNA synthesis, primed with a 2:1 mix of oligo-dT and random hexamers. A synthetic immune receptor repertoire was used to assess amplification bias, and residual bias was removed computationally. The source study handled its data this way. Raw reads were preprocessed to remove errors, and CDR3 was defined by IMGT conventions from the conserved cysteine to phenylalanine. Clonality was computed as 1 minus the Shannon entropy, with the entropy normalized by log2 of the number of productive unique TCRs. Scalp TCRbeta sequences were cross-referenced with sorted blood CD4 and CD8 repertoires so that the CD4 or CD8 identity of scalp clones could be inferred. TCRdb took this table from immuneACCESS and kept in-frame rearrangements with V and J called. Such tables lack part of the clones; where checked against another copy, unresolved V genes explain under half of the gap, and the rest is unexplained. The DNA was the basis for D and trimming; V, J and clone size are from that table. The sample contains 100,000 to 150,000 clones, about 50% of them found a single time. The ten largest clones add up to under 20% of the sample.

As for this clone: Its antigen is not yet known. It differs at one base from a far larger clone, so likely a read error.

The TCR was taken from a human donor with alopecia areata. The sample here was CD8+ T cells sorted from blood, taken at week 0.

The base sequence is TGTGCCAGCAGCCCGACTAGCGGGGGGGCGGATACGCAGTATTTT. It codes for CASSPTSGGADTQYF. Recombination connected TRBV4-1 to TRBJ2-3; TRBD2 aligns with 14 central bases. CDR1 and CDR2, looked up from the germline V gene, are MGHRA and YSYEKL. The cysteine opens and the phenylalanine closes a CDR3 of 15 amino acids. Only the CDR3 region is kept as DNA, spanning 45 bases read in frame from base 1.